This TCR beta chain came from a study of T-cell memory formation after mild COVID-19. In the study overall: For the most part, TCR clusters were specific to one donor.

Germline V gene lookup returns CDR1 SEHNR and CDR2 FQNEAQ (reference sequence). The CDR3 consists of 16 residues. Trimming took off 0 bases at V and 2 bases at J, with 13 bases between the two ends. General study points: Clones shrinking between day 15 and 85 showed a balanced CD4/CD8 split, and those that grew later tilted toward CD4+. Largely, contracting CD4+ clones fell within CM and EM, and contracting CD8+ clones within EMRA.

Each CDR3 protein gets one entry after TCRdb re-called the 5' RACE reads with MiXCR. Among approximately 440,000 distinct CDR3 sequences listed, 20% were seen once. On this clonotype itself: As yet, its antigen is unknown.

The sample taken for sequencing was PBMCs or a T cell subset sorted from them (not recorded which). The receptor's source is an adult woman who had mild COVID-19 (a few samples of this study predate the infection). Cell type and time point are not known. The chain carries TRBV7-9 and TRBJ2-5; maybe TRBD2 (7 bases). The CDR3 DNA reads TGTGCCAGCAGCTTAGCAGGGGGACTAAATCAAGAGACCCAGTACTTC. Translation: CASSLAGGLNQETQYF.